A selection of T cell receptor beta chains follows, all from one sample in a study of T cell responses to AZD1222 COVID-19 vaccine. Only in-frame clones appear in the TCRdb table, and some are missing; sequencing was by immunoSEQ multiplex PCR. The data hold some 120,000 clones, with more than 85% observed a single time. Sequencing was performed on peripheral blood, taken on day 0 of AZD1222 vaccination. Receptors originate from an adult in good health. Each CDR3 is given with its conserved first and last residue. A D gene is named only where the DNA matches it firmly. Size is omitted from some rows. Given values are once, few, many or a class for expanded clones.

>TRBV6-4|TRBJ1-2|NA|NA
CASSVGPNYGYTF
TGTGCCAGCAGCGTGGGCCCTAACTATGGCTACACCTTC
>TRBV2|TRBJ1-5|TRBD1|NA
CASTQQDRGTTQPQHF
TGTGCCAGCACCCAGCAGGACAGGGGTACAACTCAGCCCCAGCATTTT
>TRBV2|TRBJ1-6|NA|NA
CASSGRIGTARSSPLHF
TGTGCCAGCAGCGGACGGATAGGGACCGCTCGTAGTTCACCCCTCCACTTT
>TRBV23-1|TRBJ1-5|NA|NA
CASSQGMLLAYSQPQHF
TGCGCCAGCAGTCAAGGCATGCTATTGGCTTATTCTCAGCCCCAGCATTTT
>TRBV15|TRBJ1-6|NA|once
CATSTSYLGGPLHF
TGTGCCACCAGTACCTCCTATTTAGGGGGGCCCCTCCACTTT
>TRBV7-9|TRBJ2-7|NA|NA
CASSLRGGEQYF
TGTGCCAGCAGCTTGAGGGGGGGCGAGCAGTACTTC
>TRBV5-6|TRBJ2-3|TRBD2|once
CASSSMTSGADTQYF
TGTGCCAGCAGCTCCATGACTAGCGGGGCTGATACGCAGTATTTT
>TRBV27|TRBJ1-3|TRBD1|NA
CASSSLGTGGAIGNTIYF
TGTGCCAGCAGTAGCCTGGGGACAGGGGGCGCGATTGGAAACACCATATATTTT
>TRBV11-2|TRBJ2-7|NA|NA
CASSLGTGTSYEQYF
TGTGCCAGCAGCTTAGGTACAGGGACATCCTACGAGCAGTACTTC
>TRBV5-1|TRBJ1-1|TRBD1|NA
CASRQGVNTEAFF
TGCGCCAGCAGACAGGGGGTGAACACTGAAGCTTTCTTT
>TRBV6-1|TRBJ2-5|NA|NA
CASSDSVGIQETQYF
TGTGCCAGCAGTGATTCAGTCGGGATCCAAGAGACCCAGTACTTC